The rows below give T cell receptor beta chains drawn from one sample of a study of shared clonotypes between healthy human individuals. The method was immunoSEQ multiplex PCR; TCRdb's version includes in-frame clones alone and lacks a portion of them. This sample has hundreds of thousands of clones; about 85% occur once, and the top ten carry over 10%. The sequencing sample was made of PBMCs. The receptors originated from a woman aged 40-49 years in good health. Some clones in this sample may be carry-over from other donors' samples. The CDR3 runs from the conserved cysteine through the conserved F or W. D genes are given only for firm matches. Rows may omit the clone size; those that give it use once, few, many or a size class.

TGTGCCAGCAGTGCTAGCGGGACTTACAATGAGCAGTTCTTC CASSASGTYNEQFF TRBD2 TRBV27 once TRBJ2-1
TGTGCCAGCAGCGCCATCATGAACACTGAAGCTTTCTTT CASSAIMNTEAFF - TRBV7-9 - TRBJ1-1
TGTGCCAGCAGTGAGGGGGCTTTGGGTGAAAAACTGTTTTTT CASSEGALGEKLFF - TRBV25-1 many TRBJ1-4
TGCGCCAGCAGCCAAGGGAGGCTCAGAAACACCATATATTTT CASSQGRLRNTIYF - TRBV4-3 few TRBJ1-3
TGCGCCAGCAGCCAAGACGTCGGAAGAAACTCTGGAAACACCATATATTTT CASSQDVGRNSGNTIYF - TRBV4-3 - TRBJ1-3
TGCGCCAGCAGCTTGGGGGGGAACTCCTACAATGAGCAGTTCTTC CASSLGGNSYNEQFF - TRBV5-1 - TRBJ2-1
TGTGCCAGCAGGGCCCCGGACCGGCGGGTCCAAGAGACCCAGTACTTC CASRAPDRRVQETQYF - TRBV28 - TRBJ2-5
TGTGCCAGCCTCGTGGGGGCAGAGGCCGTCACTGAAGCTTTCTTT CASLVGAEAVTEAFF - TRBV7-9 few TRBJ1-1
TGTGCCAGCAGCTTGGCGGGGTCAAATGAGCAGTTCTTC CASSLAGSNEQFF - TRBV11-1 - TRBJ2-1
TGTGCCAGCAGCGTAGAGGGGACGAGAGGTAATGAGCAGTTCTTC CASSVEGTRGNEQFF - TRBV9 - TRBJ2-1
TGTGCCAGTAGTCTTCTTGACAGGGGGCTTTTGGCTTTCTTT CASSLLDRGLLAFF TRBD1 TRBV19 - TRBJ1-1
TGTGCCAGCAGCTCCGGGACAGGGGGATCCTACGAGCAGTACTTC CASSSGTGGSYEQYF TRBD1 TRBV7-9 - TRBJ2-7
TGTGCCTGGAGCCAGGAGGGGGATACGCAGTATTTT CAWSQEGDTQYF - TRBV30 - TRBJ2-3
TGTGCCAGCAGCAAAGCCAGTAGGGGGCAGGGCTTCTACGAGCAGTACTTC CASSKASRGQGFYEQYF - TRBV21-1 - TRBJ2-7
TGTGCCAGCAGTGAACTCAAGGGGTTGAAAGAGACCCAGTACTTC CASSELKGLKETQYF - TRBV2 - TRBJ2-5
TGTGCCAGCAGCGGTCGACTGACGGGAACCTACGAGCAGTACTTC CASSGRLTGTYEQYF - TRBV2 few TRBJ2-7
TGTGCCAGCAGTTTGTGGACAGCAACTAATGAAAAACTGTTTTTT CASSLWTATNEKLFF - TRBV28 - TRBJ1-4
TGTGCCAGCAGCTACCAAACCGGGGCTGGGGAGACCCAGTACTTC CASSYQTGAGETQYF - TRBV7-2 - TRBJ2-5
TGTGCCAGCAGCGGGATAGCCGGGAACACCGGGGAGCTGTTTTTT CASSGIAGNTGELFF - TRBV7-3 - TRBJ2-2
TGTGCCAGCAGTGACTCGATCTTAGCTACGGGTACGCAGTATTTT CASSDSILATGTQYF - TRBV6-4 - TRBJ2-3
TGTGCCAGCAGTGAGGGGTCAACCGGGGAGCTGTTTTTT CASSEGSTGELFF - TRBV6-4 - TRBJ2-2
TGTGCCAGTAGAAGAAACGGACAGTCCTACGAGCAGTACTTC CASRRNGQSYEQYF - TRBV28 - TRBJ2-7
TGTGCCAGCAGTGAACAACAGGACACTGAAGCTTTCTTT CASSEQQDTEAFF - TRBV6-1 once TRBJ1-1
TGTGCCAGCAGTGAAGGGGAAGTAACCGGGGAGCTGTTTTTT CASSEGEVTGELFF - TRBV6-1 - TRBJ2-2
TGTGCCAGCAGTTACCCGAATCGCGGAGGCACAGATACGCAGTATTTT CASSYPNRGGTDTQYF - TRBV6-5 - TRBJ2-3
TGTGCCAGCAGTCCCGGAGGGGGCGGCAACACTGAAGCTTTCTTT CASSPGGGGNTEAFF TRBD1 TRBV27 few TRBJ1-1
TGTGCCAGCAGCCCAGACAGGAGCGGCTACGAGCAGTACTTC CASSPDRSGYEQYF - TRBV7-3 - TRBJ2-7
TGTGCCAGCAGCCGGACTGGGTGGGGGACCCAGTACTTC CASSRTGWGTQYF - TRBV2 - TRBJ2-5
TGTGCCAGCAGTGAAGCGACAGGACCGGGGCAGCCCCAGCATTTT CASSEATGPGQPQHF - TRBV6-1 - TRBJ1-5
TGTGCCAGCAGCCCCGGACAGGGGGGTGAAAAACTGTTTTTT CASSPGQGGEKLFF TRBD1 TRBV7-9 once TRBJ1-4
TGTGCCAGCAGCCCACGGACTAGCGGGCCGATTATGGAGACCCAGTACTTC CASSPRTSGPIMETQYF TRBD2 TRBV7-2 - TRBJ2-5
TGTGCCAGCAGCCCCGAGGGGACAGGGATCTGGTATGAGCAGTTCTTC CASSPEGTGIWYEQFF TRBD1 TRBV7-9 - TRBJ2-1
TGTGCCAGCAGTAGCTCTAGGCCTCGACAAAGTCGGGCCAACGTCCTGACTTTC CASSSSRPRQSRANVLTF - TRBV6-9 - TRBJ2-6
TGCGCCAGCAGTGGATGGGACAGGGTAGCTCTTAATGAGCAGTTCTTC CASSGWDRVALNEQFF TRBD1 TRBV10-2 - TRBJ2-1
TGCAGCGTTGAGGGGGTCGTGGGACAGGGGGAATACGAGCAGTACTTC CSVEGVVGQGEYEQYF TRBD1 TRBV29-1 - TRBJ2-7
TGTGCCAGCAGCCCAGGCGGGGGGCCGAATGAAAAACTGTTTTTT CASSPGGGPNEKLFF - TRBV7-2 - TRBJ1-4
TGTGCCAGCAGCCCACTAGCGGTGGGCACAGATACGCAGTATTTT CASSPLAVGTDTQYF TRBD2 TRBV7-8 once TRBJ2-3
TGTGCCAGCAGTCAGGGGAGCTCCTATAATTCACCCCTCCACTTT CASSQGSSYNSPLHF - TRBV6-6 - TRBJ1-6
TGTGCCAGCAGCTTAACCGGGACAGAAATGGGCTACACCTTC CASSLTGTEMGYTF TRBD1 TRBV7-2 - TRBJ1-2
TGTGCCAGCAGCACCACTTCCGGGGCCGGGGGGCAGTTCTTC CASSTTSGAGGQFF - TRBV5-5 - TRBJ2-1
TGTGCCAGTACCCGGGGTAGCGGGAGCACAGATACGCAGTATTTT CASTRGSGSTDTQYF TRBD2 TRBV19 - TRBJ2-3
TGTGCCATCAGTGAGGCAGGGCGCCCGGGCACAGATACGCAGTATTTT CAISEAGRPGTDTQYF - TRBV10-3 - TRBJ2-3
TGTGCCAGCAGTTTTGACAGGGTTGGGAAATTGTTTTTT CASSFDRVGKLFF TRBD1 TRBV2 - TRBJ1-4
TGTGCCAGCAGCGTAGCTTCCGGGGGATTCGGGAATGAGCAGTTCTTC CASSVASGGFGNEQFF - TRBV9 - TRBJ2-1
TGTGCCAGCAGCCCCTCAACCGTCACAGATACGCAGTATTTT CASSPSTVTDTQYF - TRBV7-3 - TRBJ2-3
TGTGCCAGCAGCTTTTTTAGCGGGCCCACAGATACGCAGTATTTT CASSFFSGPTDTQYF TRBD2 TRBV7-2 - TRBJ2-3
TGTGCCAGCAGTTTAGGGACAGCCCTTGGCTACACCTTC CASSLGTALGYTF TRBD1 TRBV28 - TRBJ1-2
TGTGCCAGCAGCTCGAGGGGGGCGCGGGGCAATCAGCCCCAGCATTTT CASSSRGARGNQPQHF - TRBV2 - TRBJ1-5
TGCAGTGCTAGGGGGGATGGGGGCTACACCTTC CSARGDGGYTF - TRBV20-1 - TRBJ1-2
TGCAGCGCCCCCGACCTGGACAGGCTGGGTGAGCAGTTCTTC CSAPDLDRLGEQFF TRBD1 TRBV29-1 - TRBJ2-1
TGTGCCACCCAACGGACGGGGAACACTGAAGCTTTCTTT CATQRTGNTEAFF - TRBV28 - TRBJ1-1
TGTGCCAGCTTACTCCTCGGCGGGCTAGGCTATGGCTACACCTTC CASLLLGGLGYGYTF - TRBV2 once TRBJ1-2
TGTGCCAGCACCCTAGCGGGAGGGGGTAGGATCACCGGGGAGCTGTTTTTT CASTLAGGGRITGELFF TRBD2 TRBV27 - TRBJ2-2
TGTGCCAGCAGCCAAGGGGAAGGCAGCGATACGCAGTATTTT CASSQGEGSDTQYF - TRBV4-2 - TRBJ2-3
TGTGCCAGCGGATTGGGGGTCCGGGAGACCCAGTACTTC CASGLGVRETQYF - TRBV7-7 - TRBJ2-5
TGTGCCAGCAGCTTAGTTCCGAGTTACAATGAGCAGTTCTTC CASSLVPSYNEQFF - TRBV7-2 - TRBJ2-1
TGTGCCAGCAGTCGGGGACAGGGGCGGTACGAGCAGTACTTC CASSRGQGRYEQYF TRBD1 TRBV6-5 few TRBJ2-7
TGCGCCAGCAGCCTCCATGGACAGGGTAAAGAGACCCAGTACTTC CASSLHGQGKETQYF TRBD1 TRBV4-1 - TRBJ2-5